This entry lists 25 T cell receptor delta chains sequenced from one sample in a study of human gamma delta and Vdelta1 T cells. TCRdb re-called the PCR reads via CATT. Of 13,000 or so delta-chain clones listed, around 50% were seen once; the top ten hold approximately 1.4%. These receptors have no identified antigens. The material sequenced was Vdelta1 gamma-delta T cells from blood grown in culture (DOT cells). The receptors come from a human donor in good health.

This chain connects TRDV1 to TRDJ2, with D possibly TRDD3 on 5 matching bases. The CDR3 covers 17 residues. From germline, CDR1 is TSWWSYY and CDR2 QGS. Trimming pared 3 bases from V and 3 bases from J, leaving 17 bases between. The CDR3 here is CALGEYLSTGLTAQLFF. The DNA for the CDR3 is TGTGCTCTTGGGGAGTACCTAAGTACTGGCCTGACAGCACAACTCTTCTTT.

This rearrangement joins TRDV1 to TRDJ1; the match to TRDD3 covers 8 bases. With 1 base clipped from V and 3 bases from J, the junction kept 10 bases outside the gene matches. The CDR3 covers 17 residues. Germline V gives CDR1 TSWWSYY, CDR2 QGS. The CDR3 spells CALGEHASGDTPDKLIF. For the CDR3, the DNA is TGTGCTCTTGGGGAACATGCCTCCGGGGATACTCCCGATAAACTCATCTTT.

There are a few counts of this clone. This chain connects TRDV1 to TRDJ1; weak D call: TRDD2 (5 bases). The V end lost 1 base, the J end lost 0 bases, and 15 bases lay between the germline ends. CDR1 and CDR2 from the germline V gene are TSWWSYY and QGS. The length of the CDR3 is 17 residues. CDR3 in amino acids: CALGEPSLRTHTDKLIF. CDR3 nucleotide sequence: TGTGCTCTTGGGGAACCTTCCCTCCGTACTCACACCGATAAACTCATCTTT.

The chain combines TRDV1 with TRDJ1, with a possible D match to TRDD2 (5 bases). The CDR3 runs 20 residues. Deletions cut 0 bases from V and 0 bases from J, with 23 bases between. Germline V gene sequence: CDR1 TSWWSYY, CDR2 QGS. CDR3 DNA sequence: TGTGCTCTTGGGGAACTGGGCCCTACGACGGGCGATATCCACACCGATAAACTCATCTTT. It codes for CALGELGPTTGDIHTDKLIF.

The V gene is TRDV1, the J gene TRDJ1; 9 bases are a match to TRDD3. The CDR3 is made up of 22 amino acids. Per the germline V gene, CDR1 is TSWWSYY and CDR2 is QGS. The V and J ends lost 4 bases and 0 bases, in that order; junction bases with no gene match: 24. CDR3: CALGAAVPSGGAGGSDTDKLIF. In DNA, the CDR3 is TGTGCTCTTGGGGCGGCAGTTCCTAGTGGGGGTGCTGGGGGATCGGACACCGATAAACTCATCTTT.

The chain carries TRDV1 and TRDJ1; 8 positions agree with TRDD3. This CDR3 has 20 residues. Germline CDR1 reads TSWWSYY; CDR2 reads QGS. The V and J ends lost 1 base and 0 bases, in that order; junction bases with no gene match: 16. In DNA, the CDR3 is TGTGCTCTTGGGGAACCTGGGGGCGGGGATACCACCTCGTACACCGATAAACTCATCTTT. It encodes CALGEPGGGDTTSYTDKLIF.

This chain links TRDV1 with TRDJ1; 9 bases align to TRDD3. CDR1 TSWWSYY and CDR2 QGS come from the germline V gene. This CDR3 spans 24 amino acids. V shed 0 bases, J shed 0 bases, and the junction held 26 bases outside the gene matches. CDR3 protein: CALGELGWGGYTPEVRLDTDKLIF. The CDR3 DNA sequence: TGTGCTCTTGGGGAACTTGGATGGGGGGGATACACCCCGGAGGTCCGTTTGGACACCGATAAACTCATCTTT.

The chain is built from TRDV1 and TRDJ1; 7 bases are shared with TRDD3. V lost 3 bases, J lost 7 bases, and 14 bases stayed unmatched. CDR1 is TSWWSYY and CDR2 is QGS in the germline V gene. CDR3 size: 16 residues. This CDR3 is CALGDPIGLGVSKLIF. The CDR3 DNA follows: TGTGCTCTTGGGGACCCTATCGGGCTGGGGGTGAGTAAACTCATCTTT.

The chain couples TRDV1 to TRDJ3; D perhaps matches TRDD3 (5 bases). This CDR3 spans 20 amino acids. Trimming shortened V by 2 bases and J by 2 bases, and 19 bases separated the two germline ends. The germline V gene encodes CDR1 TSWWSYY and CDR2 QGS. The DNA for the CDR3 is TGTGCTCTTGGGGAAGGGGGCCTATGCTGGAAACCCTGGGACACCCGACAGATGTTTTTC. This translates into CALGEGGLCWKPWDTRQMFF.

This clone was detected only a few times. The chain carries TRDV1 and TRDJ1; 10 bases align to TRDD3. Germline CDR1 and CDR2: TSWWSYY and QGS. J was trimmed by 0 bases and V by 1 base; bases with no gene match: 17. The CDR3 runs 21 residues. CDR3 in amino acids: CALGERHLIGGGYYYTDKLIF. Here the CDR3 DNA reads TGTGCTCTTGGGGAACGCCACCTAATTGGTGGGGGATACTATTACACCGATAAACTCATCTTT.

This sequence joins TRDV1 and TRDJ1; no clear D. V dropped 5 bases and J dropped 0 bases, with 7 bases sitting between them. This CDR3 has 13 residues. Per germline, CDR1 TSWWSYY and CDR2 QGS. The CDR3 DNA sequence: TGTGCTCTTGGGAGTATCCACACCGATAAACTCATCTTT. Protein sequence: CALGSIHTDKLIF.

J is TRDJ1 and V is TRDV1, with a weak D call TRDD3 (6 bases). The V and J ends lost 2 bases and 0 bases respectively, with 34 bases between them. The CDR3 has 23 residues. Germline CDR1 reads TSWWSYY; CDR2 reads QGS. The CDR3 sequence is CALGESAPNDSEKTTGHTDKLIF. The CDR3 bases are TGTGCTCTTGGGGAATCCGCCCCAAACGATTCGGAGAAGACAACTGGGCACACCGATAAACTCATCTTT.

The V call is TRDV1, the J call TRDJ1; D is tentatively TRDD2 or TRDD3 (5 bases each). With 4 bases removed from V and 0 bases from J, the gap between germline ends came to 33 bases. Per the germline V gene, CDR1 is TSWWSYY and CDR2 is QGS. The CDR3 length is 22 residues. CDR3 DNA: TGTGCTCTTGGGGGAATTTCTTCCCCCTGGGTAGGTCGGGCCCTCTACACCGATAAACTCATCTTT. Protein sequence: CALGGISSPWVGRALYTDKLIF.

In its sample, this clone was seen a few times. The chain recombines TRDV1 with TRDJ1; 13 bases line up with TRDD3. The CDR3 covers 27 residues. The V segment lost 9 bases and the J segment 0 bases; nucleotides outside the gene matches: 40. Germline values: CDR1 TSWWSYY, CDR2 QGS. The DNA of the CDR3 is TGTGCTCTCCGTTCGTCTTCCTACAAACTTGATCCGACTGGGGGATACGGTCATAAACGATACACCGATAAACTCATCTTT. This codes for CALRSSSYKLDPTGGYGHKRYTDKLIF.

This clone turned up a few times. The V call is TRDV1, the J call TRDJ1, with D tentatively TRDD3 (6 bases). Germline values: CDR1 TSWWSYY, CDR2 QGS. Deletions cut 5 bases from V and 3 bases from J, with 16 bases between. This CDR3 has 15 residues. In nucleotides, the CDR3 is TGTGCTCTTGGGTACCTGGGGCGGAGGGCCGATAAACTCATCTTT. This translates into CALGYLGRRADKLIF.

V is TRDV1 and J is TRDJ1; TRDD3 aligns across 10 bases. The CDR3 runs to 16 residues. With 3 bases clipped from V and 8 bases from J, the junction kept 12 bases outside the gene matches. Germline V gene data show CDR1 as TSWWSYY and CDR2 as QGS. The CDR3 DNA reads TGTGCTCTTGGGGATCAGGGCACTGGGGGATCGGAAAAACTCATCTTT. Its translation is CALGDQGTGGSEKLIF.

V and J are TRDV1 and TRDJ1, with a tentative D call TRDD3 (5 bases). Trimming removed 4 bases at V and 2 bases at J, with 14 bases between. Germline loops: CDR1 TSWWSYY, CDR2 QGS. The CDR3 totals 15 residues. Here the CDR3 reads CALGVGGGSTDKLIF. In nucleotides, the CDR3 is TGTGCTCTTGGGGTTGGCGGGGGGTCGACCGATAAACTCATCTTT.

The rearrangement joins TRDV1 to TRDJ1; D may be TRDD3 (7 bases). The CDR3 consists of 21 residues. V lost 3 bases to trimming and J lost 0 bases, with 29 bases between them. Germline V gives CDR1 TSWWSYY, CDR2 QGS. CDR3 in DNA: TGTGCTCTTGGGGACCCTCAGGGGCTCCTACGCGGGATACCGTACACCGATAAACTCATCTTT. Translated: CALGDPQGLLRGIPYTDKLIF.

This clone has more than one count but fewer than ten. The V and J genes are TRDV1 and TRDJ1, with a possible D match to TRDD2 (7 bases). The CDR3 loop spans 21 amino acids. Germline CDR1 is TSWWSYY and CDR2 is QGS. Trimming shortened V by 1 base and J by 0 bases, and 27 bases separated the two germline ends. The CDR3 DNA sequence: TGTGCTCTTGGGGAACCCGACCTATTCCTACCGTCTGGGGAGTACACCGATAAACTCATCTTT. It encodes CALGEPDLFLPSGEYTDKLIF.

The chain links TRDV1 to TRDJ2, with D uncertain. The CDR3 spans 21 residues. CDR1 is TSWWSYY, CDR2 QGS, per germline. The V end lost 0 bases, the J end lost 0 bases, and 23 bases lay between the germline ends. The CDR3 region has the DNA TGTGCTCTTGGGGAACTTAGGTTTTACAAGGCGGATCTACCTTTGACAGCACAACTCTTCTTT. The encoded protein is CALGELRFYKADLPLTAQLFF.

This chain uses TRDV1 with TRDJ1, with TRDD3 identical over 8 bases. J was trimmed by 0 bases and V by 3 bases; bases with no gene match: 12. The CDR3 is 18 residues long. Germline lookup yields CDR1 TSWWSYY and CDR2 QGS. The CDR3 loop reads CALGEVPWGMQNTDKLIF. CDR3 coding DNA: TGTGCTCTTGGGGAGGTACCGTGGGGGATGCAGAACACCGATAAACTCATCTTT.

About this clone: Additional DNA sequences in this sample encode the identical CDR3. The rearrangement joins TRDV1 to TRDJ1; TRDD3 is a possible D gene (5 bases). Germline CDR1 and CDR2: TSWWSYY and QGS. V lost 2 bases, J lost 0 bases, and 34 bases lay in between. The CDR3 loop spans 23 amino acids. CDR3 region: CALGEYWTGTGRVPFLYTDKLIF. DNA for the CDR3: TGTGCTCTTGGGGAATATTGGACTGGTACTGGCCGAGTCCCCTTTCTGTACACCGATAAACTCATCTTT.

The chain combines TRDV2 with TRDJ1; TRDD3 matches at 8 bases. Germline V CDR1 and CDR2: GEAIGNYY, EKD. The V and J ends lost 3 bases and 0 bases, in that order; junction bases with no gene match: 17. This CDR3 spans 19 amino acids. Here the CDR3 DNA reads TGTGCCTGTGACCCCGGGGGATATTTGTGGGGTCGGGACACCGATAAACTCATCTTT. This encodes CACDPGGYLWGRDTDKLIF.

This chain links TRDV1 with TRDJ1; 12 nucleotides match TRDD3. The ends lost 0 bases at V and 0 bases at J; junction bases unmatched: 20. The CDR3 has 23 amino acids. The germline CDR1 and CDR2 sequences are TSWWSYY and QGS. The CDR3 here is CALGELAKVTGTWGIRYTDKLIF. CDR3 nucleotide sequence: TGTGCTCTTGGGGAACTAGCTAAAGTCACAGGGACCTGGGGGATACGCTACACCGATAAACTCATCTTT.

This clone was seen a single time. The chain has TRDV1 and TRDJ1; TRDD3 agrees at 9 bases. The junction had 25 bases not matched to a gene; V was cut back by 0 bases and J by 2 bases. CDR1 and CDR2 from the germline V gene are TSWWSYY and QGS. This CDR3 is 23 amino acids long. CDR3 loop: CALGELPGTPPPGLGDSTDKLIF. The CDR3 coding sequence is TGTGCTCTTGGGGAACTCCCCGGTACTCCACCTCCGGGCCTGGGGGATTCGACCGATAAACTCATCTTT.